The 26 T cell receptor beta chains given below trace back to one sample, sequenced in a study of CD8 T cells in ankylosing spondylitis. TCRdb passed the 5' RACE reads through MiXCR, listing each CDR3 protein once. The repertoire consists of approximately 300,000 distinct CDR3 sequences, with around 8% occurring once and the leading ten covering 14% to 15%. Points from the study as a whole: In ankylosing spondylitis blood, a motif of roughly eight highly homologous TCR beta variants appeared characteristic.

Their specific antigens are unknown. The sequenced material came from blood, either unsorted or a sorted T cell fraction (not recorded which). These TCRs come from a male donor with ankylosing spondylitis.

The chain recombines TRBV29-1 with TRBJ2-2; 8 bases are a match to TRBD2. The CDR3 consists of 14 residues. Germline trimming cut 7 bases from V and 3 bases from J; bases unmatched to any gene: 7. Germline V lookup: CDR1 SQVTM, CDR2 ANQGSEA. In DNA, the CDR3 is TGCAGCGCGGAACGGGGGGGGGACACCGGGGAGCTGTTTTTT. It encodes CSAERGGDTGELFF.

This clonotype has a count of ten or more. The chain carries TRBV6-1 and TRBJ2-5; TRBD2 might be the D (5 bases). Trimming shortened V by 6 bases and J by 5 bases, and 16 bases separated the two germline ends. Germline lookup yields CDR1 MNHNS and CDR2 SASEGT. CDR3 size: 14 residues. CDR3 in amino acids: CASSPMGSVETQYF. The CDR3 DNA reads TGTGCCAGCAGCCCCATGGGGAGCGTCGAGACCCAGTACTTC.

This clonotype came up a few times. The CDR3 sequence: CSAPLGGSGANVLTF. The CDR3 coding sequence is TGCAGCGCCCCCCTCGGGGGCTCTGGGGCCAACGTCCTGACTTTC. The chain uses TRBV29-1 and TRBJ2-6, with D perhaps matching TRBD2 (6 bases). Per the germline V gene, CDR1 is SQVTM and CDR2 is ANQGSEA. The ends were cut back, 7 bases at V and 0 bases at J, with 13 bases in the middle. The CDR3 has 15 amino acids.

This chain links TRBV5-1 with TRBJ2-1; 8 nucleotides match TRBD2. The CDR3 covers 17 residues. The J segment lost 5 bases and the V segment lost 2 bases, leaving 12 bases of the junction unmatched. In germline, CDR1 is SGHRS, CDR2 YFSETQ. The CDR3 DNA is TGCGCCAGCAGCTTCCAACCTCTAGCGGGTGGGGACAATGAGCAGTTCTTC. Translating gives CASSFQPLAGGDNEQFF.

This chain uses TRBV12-3 or TRBV12-4 with TRBJ2-3, with D hard to call. This CDR3 contains 12 residues. V lost 5 bases and J lost 5, with 8 bases in between. The CDR3 nucleotides read TGTGCCAGCAGTCCCGTGGGAGATACGCAGTATTTT. Its translation is CASSPVGDTQYF.

The chain combines TRBV10-2 with TRBJ2-1, with 11 bases fitting TRBD2. V was pared by 8 bases and J by 12 bases, with 9 bases of the junction left unmatched. Germline CDR1 WSHSY, CDR2 SAAADI. This CDR3 region has 13 residues. The CDR3 DNA reads as TGCGCCAGCGTTAGCGGGAGGGCCTCGGGGCAGTTCTTC. Its protein is CASVSGRASGQFF.

The table lists this clonotype with a few counts. The chain couples TRBV7-3 to TRBJ2-3; a weak D match, TRBD2 (6 bases). Trimming removed 3 bases from V and 2 bases from J, with 12 bases in between. CDR3 length: 15 amino acids. Per germline, CDR1 SGHTA and CDR2 FQGTGA. The CDR3 sequence is CASSLAGLFTDTQYF. DNA of the CDR3: TGTGCCAGCAGCTTGGCGGGACTTTTCACAGATACGCAGTATTTT.

This clonotype turned up a few times. The chain joins TRBV11-2 to TRBJ2-3; 10 nucleotides align to TRBD2. The CDR3 runs to 20 residues. Germline assignment: CDR1 SGHAT and CDR2 FQNNGV. J gave up 2 bases and V 5 bases, and 19 bases lay outside the gene matches. CDR3 residues: CASSKGGSSGSFETTDTQYF. The DNA for the CDR3 is TGTGCCAGCAGCAAGGGGGGATCTAGCGGGAGTTTCGAGACCACAGATACGCAGTATTTT.

This clonotype was seen repeatedly, ten times or more. The chain combines TRBV3-1 with TRBJ2-2, with D hard to call. Germline V gene sequence: CDR1 LGHDT, CDR2 YNNKEL (reference sequence). The CDR3 covers 14 residues. V was clipped by 5 bases and J by 6 bases, with 13 bases between them. CDR3 coding DNA: TGTGCCAGCAGCTCATTAGCTAGTCCCGGGGAGCTGTTTTTT. Its protein is CASSSLASPGELFF.

This clonotype was detected many times. The V and J genes are TRBV27 and TRBJ2-7, with TRBD1 identical over 9 bases. The V gene's germline CDR1 is MNHEY and CDR2 SMNVEV (reference sequence). The CDR3 covers 17 residues. The V gene end was trimmed by 0 bases and the J gene end by 2 bases; junction bases not matched to a gene: 8. The CDR3 spells CASSLSPGQGLTYEQYF. DNA for the CDR3: TGTGCCAGCAGTTTATCCCCTGGACAGGGGTTAACCTACGAGCAGTACTTC.

The CDR3 DNA follows: TGTGCCAGCAGCGAACGACTAGCGGGAGGCAATGAGCAGTTCTTC. As protein: CASSERLAGGNEQFF. The chain has TRBV9 and TRBJ2-1; 13 nucleotides align to TRBD2. This CDR3 region has 15 residues. The germline V gene encodes CDR1 SGDLS and CDR2 YYNGEE. J lost 6 bases, V lost 3 bases, and 3 bases had no gene match.

This clonotype showed up just a few times. The J gene is TRBJ1-1, the V gene TRBV12-3 or TRBV12-4; TRBD1 is a possible D gene (5 bases). Trimming pared 3 bases from V and 3 bases from J, leaving 11 bases between. CDR3 length: 14 amino acids. The CDR3, as DNA: TGTGCCAGCAGTTTCCGGGGCCGCGACACTGAAGCTTTCTTT. Its translation: CASSFRGRDTEAFF.

This clonotype was seen only a few times. The J gene is TRBJ2-7, the V gene TRBV27; 16 bases map to TRBD2. The CDR3 consists of 18 residues. After removal of 4 bases from V and 5 bases from J, the junction contained 11 bases not matched to a gene. CDR1 is MNHEY and CDR2 is SMNVEV in the germline V gene (reference sequence). As DNA, the CDR3 is TGTGCCAGCAGTTGCCCTGGGACTAGCGGGAGGGCCGTCCACGAGCAGTACTTC. Residues: CASSCPGTSGRAVHEQYF.

This clonotype was counted ten times or more. This chain joins TRBV28 and TRBJ2-7, with D maybe TRBD1 (5 bases). CDR3 length equals 14 residues. Per the germline V gene, CDR1 is MDHEN and CDR2 is SYDVKM. V lost 2 bases and J 2 bases, leaving 10 bases between the germline ends. CDR3 sequence reads: CASSLQGPPYEQYF. The DNA for the CDR3 is TGTGCCAGCAGTTTACAGGGCCCTCCCTACGAGCAGTACTTC.

This clonotype was seen a handful of times. This chain uses TRBV20-1 with TRBJ1-2; 7 bases are shared with TRBD1. CDR1 DFQATT and CDR2 SNEGSKA come from the germline V gene (reference sequence). With 1 base clipped from V and 2 bases from J, the junction kept 1 base outside the gene matches. CDR3 size: 13 residues. The CDR3 region has the DNA TGCAGTGCTAGAGGGACAGGCAACTATGGCTACACCTTC. Its translation: CSARGTGNYGYTF.

Only a few counts were recorded for this clonotype. The genes are TRBV7-3 and TRBJ2-3, with D perhaps assigned TRBD1 or TRBD2 (5 bases each). The CDR3 contains 18 residues. Trimming removed 5 bases at V and 0 bases at J, with 21 bases between. Germline CDR1 is SGHTA and CDR2 is FQGTGA. The CDR3 loop reads CASSETGASGRSTDTQYF. Here the CDR3 DNA reads TGTGCCAGCAGCGAAACCGGGGCCTCGGGCCGGAGCACAGATACGCAGTATTTT.

Many counts were recorded for this clonotype. The genes are TRBV14 and TRBJ1-2; D possibly corresponds to TRBD1 (5 bases). This CDR3 region has 12 residues. V was trimmed by 1 base and J by 8 bases, leaving 8 bases between them. Germline CDR1 SGHDN, CDR2 FVKESK. CDR3 coding DNA: TGTGCCAGCAGCCAAGCGCAGGGCGGCTACACCTTC. Amino acids: CASSQAQGGYTF.

The chain is built from TRBV6-1 and TRBJ1-6; maybe TRBD1 (5 bases). This CDR3 contains 15 residues. Germline CDR1 and CDR2: MNHNS and SASEGT. V was trimmed by 6 bases and J by 8 bases, leaving 17 bases between them. In DNA, the CDR3 is TGTGCCAGCAGGGCAACTGGGACTGTACATTCACCCCTCCACTTT. Protein sequence: CASRATGTVHSPLHF.

The chain couples TRBV9 to TRBJ2-7; TRBD1 or TRBD2 may be the D gene (5 bases each). The CDR3 is 14 amino acids. Germline CDR1 is SGDLS and CDR2 is YYNGEE. V shed 6 bases and J shed 3 bases, with 16 bases lying between them. This CDR3 is CASTPGVGRYEQYF. The CDR3 nucleotides are TGTGCCAGCACCCCCGGGGTGGGGCGCTACGAGCAGTACTTC.

This clonotype was seen ten or more times. This chain connects TRBV4-3 to TRBJ1-5, with 8 nucleotides matching TRBD1. CDR3 length equals 15 residues. The V segment lost 1 base and the J segment 9 bases; nucleotides outside the gene matches: 8. Germline CDR1 is LGHNA and CDR2 is YSLEER. CDR3 sequence reads: CASSQGRQGYGPQHF. DNA for the CDR3: TGCGCCAGCAGCCAAGGGCGACAGGGGTACGGGCCCCAGCATTTT.

The table lists this clonotype with a few counts. The J gene is TRBJ2-6, the V gene TRBV20-1; D is uncertain. V lost 5 bases, J lost 0 bases, and 20 bases lay in between. The CDR3 runs to 18 residues. The germline V gene has CDR1 DFQATT and CDR2 SNEGSKA (reference sequence). CDR3 amino acids: CSAPTRSSPNSGANVLTF. CDR3 DNA sequence: TGCAGTGCTCCGACGCGGAGTAGCCCTAACTCTGGGGCCAACGTCCTGACTTTC.

The V gene is TRBV19, the J gene TRBJ2-1; TRBD2 aligns across 14 bases. There are 15 residues in the CDR3. Germline values: CDR1 LNHDA, CDR2 SQIVND (reference sequence). The junction had 6 bases not matched to a gene; V was cut back by 10 bases and J by 4 bases. CDR3 coding DNA: TGTGCCACTACGCGACTAGCGGGAGGGTACAATGAGCAGTTCTTC. Amino acid sequence: CATTRLAGGYNEQFF.

This clonotype has only a few counts. The J gene is TRBJ2-1, the V gene TRBV5-1; tentatively, D is TRBD1 (5 bases). CDR3 size: 16 residues. Trimming stripped 4 bases from V and 2 bases from J, with 16 bases between. CDR1 is SGHRS and CDR2 is YFSETQ in the germline V gene. CDR3 in DNA: TGCGCCAGCAGCCTGACAGTGGCGGAAGCCTACAATGAGCAGTTCTTC. This gives the protein CASSLTVAEAYNEQFF.

Concerning this clonotype itself: This may be a read error, as it is one base from a much larger clone. No conserved phenylalanine or tryptophan is present at the end of the CDR3, so a read error is the likely explanation. The chain combines TRBV18 with TRBJ1-1; TRBD1 aligns across 7 bases. This CDR3 spans 15 amino acids. In germline, CDR1 is KGHSH, CDR2 LQKENI. Trimming took 8 bases from V and 4 from J; bases not matched to a gene: 13. The CDR3 sequence: CASPNRQGVGTEAFL. The CDR3 DNA is TGTGCCAGCCCGAACCGACAGGGTGTGGGCACTGAAGCTTTCTTA.

The chain links TRBV9 to TRBJ2-1; D gene uncertain. Germline assignment: CDR1 SGDLS and CDR2 YYNGEE. The CDR3 consists of 12 residues. Trimming stripped 0 bases from V and 12 bases from J, with 10 bases between. The CDR3, as DNA: TGTGCCAGCAGCGTAGGAAAGTACGGGCAGTTCTTC. Residues: CASSVGKYGQFF. The entire variable domain, with the rest obtained from reference TRBV9 and TRBJ2-1, is as follows: DSGVTQTPKHLITATGQRVTLRCSPRSGDLSVYWYQQSLDQGLQFLIQYYNGEERAKGNILERFSAQQFPDLHSELNLSSLELGDSALYFCASSVGKYGQFFGPGTRLTVL.

The chain is built from TRBV20-1 and TRBJ2-4; D uncertain. Germline CDR1 is DFQATT and CDR2 is SNEGSKA (reference sequence). The CDR3 is made up of 13 amino acids. Trimming stripped 3 bases from V and 1 base from J, with 7 bases between. In nucleotides, the CDR3 is TGCAGTGCTAGGGGGATCGCCAAAAACATTCAGTACTTC. Translated, it gives CSARGIAKNIQYF.